This is a list of T cell receptor beta chains from one sample in a study of blood T cell repertoires in COVID-19. Assay: immunoSEQ multiplex PCR; the TCRdb copy retains only in-frame clones and omits some. The sample gives about 210,000 clones, approximately 80% of which show up once; 8% to 9.5% is in the top ten. Sequencing was done on a sample of PBMCs or T cells enriched from blood (not recorded which). The receptors derive from a woman in her forties or fifties with acute COVID-19. CDR3s include the opening cysteine and the closing phenylalanine or tryptophan. D genes are given only for firm matches. The size entry is marked missing in some rows and otherwise reads once, few, many or a size class.

J	D	V	size	CDR3	DNA
TRBJ1-6	NA	TRBV18	NA	CASSPQSLQGKGNSPLHF	TGTGCCAGCTCACCACAGTCTCTCCAGGGAAAGGGGAATTCACCCCTCCACTTT
TRBJ1-2	NA	TRBV7-2	NA	CASSLQGQNYGYTF	TGTGCCAGCAGCTTACAAGGACAGAACTATGGCTACACCTTC
TRBJ1-1	NA	TRBV29-1	NA	CSVGHPNTEAFF	TGCAGCGTAGGACACCCGAACACTGAAGCTTTCTTT
TRBJ2-7	TRBD1	TRBV5-6	once	CASSRRGQGPTYEQYF	TGTGCCAGCAGCCGTCGAGGACAGGGGCCCACCTACGAGCAGTACTTC
TRBJ2-2	TRBD2	TRBV30	NA	CAWSGQAGVNTGELFF	TGTGCCTGGAGCGGCCAGGCGGGAGTAAACACCGGGGAGCTGTTTTTT
TRBJ2-7	TRBD2	TRBV4-2	NA	CASSQDGLAQRISEQYF	TGTGCCAGCAGCCAAGATGGACTAGCCCAACGGATCTCTGAGCAGTACTTC
TRBJ1-1	NA	TRBV7-6	NA	CASSLTSLNTEAFF	TGTGCCAGCAGCTTAACTTCGCTGAACACTGAAGCTTTCTTT
TRBJ1-2	NA	TRBV10-1	NA	CASELIRHDGDNYGYTF	TGCGCCAGCGAACTCATTCGACACGACGGCGATAACTATGGCTACACCTTC
TRBJ2-1	NA	TRBV3-1/TRBV3-2	NA	CASSQGHGYNEQFF	TGTGCCAGCAGCCAAGGCCACGGCTACAATGAGCAGTTCTTC
TRBJ1-2	TRBD1	TRBV7-2	NA	CASSLGQGAGYGYTF	TGTGCCAGCAGCCTGGGACAGGGGGCCGGCTATGGCTACACCTTC
TRBJ2-3	TRBD1	TRBV24-1	NA	CATSTGYTDTQYF	TGTGCCACATCGACAGGGTACACAGATACGCAGTATTTT
TRBJ1-1	NA	TRBV27	NA	CASSLGQWNTEAFF	TGTGCCAGCAGTTTAGGGCAATGGAACACTGAAGCTTTCTTT
TRBJ2-5	TRBD2	TRBV7-2	NA	CASRGGSIRGMKTQYF	TGTGCCAGCCGGGGGGGGAGCATCAGAGGGATGAAGACCCAGTACTTC
TRBJ2-3	TRBD2	TRBV4-2	once	CASSQQGTSGSRMWADTQYF	TGTGCCAGCAGCCAGCAAGGGACTAGCGGGAGTAGGATGTGGGCAGATACGCAGTATTTT
TRBJ2-7	NA	TRBV5-8	NA	CASSPRWQGPSYEQYF	TGTGCCAGCAGCCCGCGTTGGCAGGGGCCCTCCTACGAGCAGTACTTC
TRBJ2-1	NA	TRBV18	NA	CASSPGLQGTYNEQFF	TGTGCCAGCTCACCGGGCTTACAGGGAACCTACAATGAGCAGTTCTTC
TRBJ2-2	TRBD1	TRBV3-1/TRBV3-2	NA	CASSSGTGDTGELFF	TGTGCCAGCAGCTCCGGGACAGGGGACACCGGGGAGCTGTTTTTT
TRBJ2-7	NA	TRBV9	NA	CASSSPPVCF	TGTGCCAGCAGCTCCCCCCCCGTCTGCTTC
TRBJ1-3	NA	TRBV30	few	CAWNYQGLRMGNTIYF	TGTGCCTGGAACTACCAAGGACTGCGAATGGGAAACACCATATATTTT
TRBJ2-5	NA	TRBV3-1/TRBV3-2	once	CASSRSVGTTQETQYF	TGTGCCAGCAGCCGTTCTGTAGGGACAACGCAAGAGACCCAGTACTTC
TRBJ2-1	TRBD1	TRBV9	NA	CASSVAQGAITYNEQFF	TGTGCCAGCAGCGTCGCACAGGGGGCAATCACCTACAATGAGCAGTTCTTC
TRBJ1-3	TRBD1	TRBV30	NA	CAWSSPAGGSGNTIYF	TGTGCCTGGAGTTCCCCTGCAGGGGGCTCTGGAAACACCATATATTTT
TRBJ1-1	NA	TRBV18	NA	CASSVSPSAVNTEAFF	TGTGCCAGCTCAGTATCCCCGTCGGCGGTGAACACTGAAGCTTTCTTT
TRBJ2-1	TRBD2	TRBV5-1	NA	CASSYSGRAGEQFF	TGCGCCAGCAGCTATAGCGGGAGGGCGGGTGAGCAGTTCTTC
TRBJ1-2	TRBD1	TRBV14	NA	CASGQGAYGYTF	TGTGCCAGTGGACAGGGGGCTTATGGCTACACCTTC
TRBJ2-7	TRBD1	TRBV23-1	NA	CASSQPGQYEQYF	TGCGCCAGCAGTCAACCGGGACAGTACGAGCAGTACTTC
TRBJ2-2	TRBD1	TRBV7-2	NA	CASSARGSNTGELFF	TGTGCCAGCAGCGCCAGGGGGTCGAACACCGGGGAGCTGTTTTTT
TRBJ2-3	NA	TRBV12-3/TRBV12-4	NA	CASRTTDPDTQYF	TGTGCCAGCAGGACGACAGACCCAGATACGCAGTATTTT
TRBJ1-4	NA	TRBV28	once	CASSLLGATNEKLFF	TGTGCCAGCAGTTTACTAGGAGCAACTAATGAAAAACTGTTTTTT
TRBJ1-1	NA	TRBV28	NA	CASSERQHTEAFF	TGTGCCAGCAGTGAACGACAGCACACTGAAGCTTTCTTT
TRBJ1-3	TRBD1	TRBV7-8	NA	CASSLFTGGPSSGNTIYF	TGTGCCAGCAGCCTATTTACAGGGGGTCCCTCCTCTGGAAACACCATATATTTT
TRBJ1-1	NA	TRBV4-3	NA	CASSQGQSNTEAFF	TGCGCCAGCAGCCAAGGACAGTCGAACACTGAAGCTTTCTTT
TRBJ2-3	NA	TRBV2	few	CASSDPGGEGDTQYF	TGTGCCAGCAGTGACCCGGGGGGCGAAGGAGATACGCAGTATTTT
TRBJ1-2	NA	TRBV5-3	NA	CARSLVDGYTF	TGTGCCAGAAGCTTGGTAGATGGCTACACCTTC
TRBJ1-5	NA	TRBV5-4	NA	CASSVDLSNQPQHF	TGTGCCAGCAGCGTGGACTTGTCCAATCAGCCCCAGCATTTT
TRBJ2-5	TRBD2	TRBV29-1	NA	CSVEIAGVGETQYF	TGCAGCGTTGAGATAGCGGGAGTGGGAGAGACCCAGTACTTC
TRBJ2-1	NA	TRBV19	NA	CASSFGRGRNNEQFF	TGTGCCAGTAGCTTCGGGCGGGGTCGGAACAATGAGCAGTTCTTC
TRBJ1-6	TRBD1	TRBV28	once	CASSPAGTGERNSPLHF	TGTGCCAGCAGCCCTGCCGGGACAGGGGAGCGGAATTCACCCCTCCACTTT
TRBJ2-3	NA	TRBV29-1	once	CSVEAGGPRYF	TGCAGCGTTGAAGCAGGGGGGCCCCGGTATTTT
TRBJ1-2	TRBD1	TRBV2	NA	CASSPTPGGGFYGYTF	TGTGCCAGCAGCCCGACCCCAGGGGGCGGCTTCTATGGCTACACCTTC
TRBJ1-5	TRBD1	TRBV5-6	NA	CASSWGQGGQPQHF	TGTGCCAGCAGCTGGGGACAGGGCGGTCAGCCCCAGCATTTT
TRBJ1-6	NA	TRBV28	NA	CASVREGTYNSPLHF	TGTGCCAGCGTGCGGGAAGGGACCTATAATTCACCCCTCCACTTT
TRBJ2-2	NA	TRBV7-9	once	CASREKQGPNTGELFF	TGTGCCAGCAGGGAAAAGCAGGGTCCGAACACCGGGGAGCTGTTTTTT
TRBJ1-5	NA	TRBV19	once	CASSTERNQPQHF	TGTGCCAGTAGTACAGAGAGGAATCAGCCCCAGCATTTT
TRBJ1-2	NA	TRBV4-3	NA	CASSQDGDDLSGYTF	TGCGCCAGCAGCCAAGATGGAGACGACCTGTCGGGCTACACCTTC
TRBJ1-4	NA	TRBV9	NA	CASSVGVGGYEKLFF	TGTGCCAGCAGCGTAGGTGTAGGGGGATATGAAAAACTGTTTTTT
TRBJ1-4	NA	TRBV11-2	NA	CASSLGGSTNEKLFF	TGTGCCAGCAGCTTAGGAGGATCAACTAATGAAAAACTGTTTTTT
TRBJ2-3	TRBD2	TRBV18	NA	CASSPPGLAGGAVTDTQYF	TGTGCCAGCTCACCACCGGGACTAGCGGGAGGAGCAGTCACAGATACGCAGTATTTT
TRBJ2-6	NA	TRBV5-6	NA	CASSLLGQTPSGANVLTF	TGTGCCAGCAGCTTGCTCGGACAGACCCCCTCTGGGGCCAACGTCCTGACTTTC
TRBJ1-4	TRBD1	TRBV18	NA	CASSPGQGQNEKLFF	TGTGCCAGCTCACCGGGACAGGGGCAAAATGAAAAACTGTTTTTT
TRBJ1-6	NA	TRBV4-3	NA	CASSQGANSPLHF	TGCGCCAGCAGCCAAGGAGCAAATTCACCCCTCCACTTT
TRBJ2-6	NA	TRBV19	NA	CASSEGAGANVLTF	TGTGCCAGTAGCGAGGGGGCTGGGGCCAACGTCCTGACTTTC
TRBJ1-3	NA	TRBV28	NA	CATGVTGNTIYF	TGTGCCACCGGAGTAACTGGAAACACCATATATTTT
TRBJ2-7	NA	TRBV30	once	CAWKGRGLSYEQYF	TGTGCCTGGAAAGGCAGAGGGTTATCCTACGAGCAGTACTTC
TRBJ2-7	TRBD2	TRBV7-2	NA	CASSYVTSAAYEQYF	TGTGCCAGCAGCTACGTGACTAGCGCAGCATACGAGCAGTACTTC
TRBJ2-5	TRBD2	TRBV7-8	NA	CASRTLGLAAQGETQYF	TGTGCCAGCAGGACCCTGGGACTAGCGGCTCAAGGGGAGACCCAGTACTTC
TRBJ2-1	TRBD1	TRBV4-1	NA	CASSQAGTGAYNEQFF	TGCGCCAGCAGCCAGGCCGGGACAGGGGCCTACAATGAGCAGTTCTTC
TRBJ1-3	NA	TRBV11-2	NA	CASSPDRNTIYF	TGTGCCAGCAGTCCCGACAGAAACACCATATATTTT
TRBJ1-4	TRBD1	TRBV11-3	NA	CASSQTGTSEKLFF	TGTGCCAGCAGCCAGACAGGGACTAGTGAAAAACTGTTTTTT